These 19 T cell receptor beta chains were sequenced from one sample in a study of OX40 agonist ivuxolimab in advanced cancers. Clones were sequenced by immunoSEQ multiplex PCR, and TCRdb holds only the in-frame ones, with some missing. Here the sample spans approximately 59,000 clones, roughly 88% being singletons. Source: CD4+ or CD8+ T cells sorted from blood, taken in a trial of the OX40 agonist ivuxolimab. These receptors were collected from an adult with an advanced solid tumor such as melanoma, head and neck, liver or kidney cancer.

V usage is TRBV5-4 and J usage is TRBJ1-1; weak D call: TRBD1 (6 bases). Trimming took off 3 bases at V and 1 base at J, with 10 bases between the two ends. The germline gives CDR1 SGHNT, CDR2 YYREEE (reference sequence). The CDR3 has 14 residues. CDR3 in DNA: TGTGCCAGCAGCTCCCAGGGGAGGAACACTGAAGCTTTCTTT. It codes for CASSSQGRNTEAFF.

The gene calls are TRBV7-9 and TRBJ1-1, with a weak D call TRBD1 (5 bases). The CDR3 sequence is 14 residues long. CDR1 is SEHNR, CDR2 FQNEAQ, per germline (reference sequence). V lost 5 bases and J 5 bases, leaving 15 bases between the germline ends. For the CDR3, the DNA is TGTGCCAGCAGCCTTTACCAGGGAGGGACTGAAGCTTTCTTT. This codes for CASSLYQGGTEAFF.

The chain joins TRBV19 to TRBJ1-2; possible D gene TRBD1, 5 bases. The CDR3 totals 15 residues. Germline CDR1 LNHDA, CDR2 SQIVND (reference sequence). Trimming took 5 bases from V and 8 from J, leaving 21 bases between them. CDR3 loop: CASSYEAREGLGYTF. CDR3 nucleotides: TGTGCCAGTAGTTACGAGGCCAGGGAAGGTCTGGGCTACACCTTC.

The chain couples TRBV19 to TRBJ2-1; D is ambiguous. V was shortened by 5 bases and J by 6 bases, with 8 bases between the two germline ends. CDR3 size: 12 residues. Germline V gives CDR1 LNHDA, CDR2 SQIVND (reference sequence). CDR3 amino acids: CASSFIGNEQFF. The CDR3 nucleotides read TGTGCCAGTAGTTTTATTGGCAATGAGCAGTTCTTC. Combining the CDR3 with reference TRBV19 and TRBJ2-1 gives the whole variable domain DGGITQSPKYLFRKEGQNVTLSCEQNLNHDAMYWYRQDPGQGLRLIYYSQIVNDFQKGDIAEGYSVSREKKESFPLTVTSAQKNPTAFYLCASSFIGNEQFFGPGTRLTVL.

The chain recombines TRBV11-2 with TRBJ2-2, with D perhaps matching TRBD1 (6 bases). The CDR3 is 16 amino acids. The V end was cut by 1 base, the J end by 4 bases, with 13 bases between. Per the germline V gene, CDR1 is SGHAT and CDR2 is FQNNGV. CDR3 protein: CASSLVSTGLTGELFF. In DNA, the CDR3 is TGTGCCAGCAGCTTAGTCTCGACAGGACTCACCGGGGAGCTGTTTTTT. Full variable domain (remainder filled in from reference TRBV11-2 and TRBJ2-2): EAGVAQSPRYKIIEKRQSVAFWCNPISGHATLYWYQQILGQGPKLLIQFQNNGVVDDSQLPKDRFSAERLKGVDSTLKIQPAKLEDSAVYLCASSLVSTGLTGELFFGEGSRLTVL.

This clone showed up just once. The rearrangement links TRBV10-3 to TRBJ2-7, with D possibly matching TRBD1 (6 bases). V dropped 3 bases and J dropped 6 bases, with 18 bases sitting between them. The CDR3 length is 15 residues. From germline, CDR1 is ENHRY and CDR2 SYGVKD. The CDR3 here is CAISDPGQGWLEQYF. The CDR3 nucleotides read TGTGCCATCAGTGATCCGGGACAAGGGTGGCTCGAGCAGTACTTC.

The J gene is TRBJ2-7, the V gene TRBV7-3; TRBD2 agrees at 13 bases. The trim removed 0 bases at V and 3 bases at J, leaving 26 bases unmatched. The CDR3 is made up of 24 amino acids. CDR1 is SGHTA, CDR2 FQGTGA, per germline. DNA of the CDR3: TGTGCCAGCAGCTTAACCTTGGCTAGCAGGCATTCCGGCCCCGGGACTAGCGGGAACTACGAGCAGTACTTC. Its protein is CASSLTLASRHSGPGTSGNYEQYF.

This rearrangement joins TRBV7-3 to TRBJ2-1, with unresolved D. The CDR3 runs to 13 residues. V gave up 0 bases and J gave up 15 bases, with 15 bases separating them. Germline CDR1 SGHTA, CDR2 FQGTGA. The CDR3 sequence is CASSLTSDSTLFF. The CDR3 nucleotides are TGTGCCAGCAGCTTAACCTCCGACTCAACCCTGTTCTTC.

This clone was detected only a few times. The chain couples TRBV6-6 to TRBJ1-5; D remains unclear. The V end was cut by 10 bases, the J end by 3 bases, with 10 bases between. This CDR3 region has 12 residues. Germline loops: CDR1 MNHNY, CDR2 SVGAGI (reference sequence). CDR3 loop: CAIRANNQPQHF. Written as DNA, the CDR3 is TGTGCCATCCGGGCAAACAATCAGCCCCAGCATTTT.

The chain couples TRBV6-6 to TRBJ2-1; tentatively, D is TRBD2 (6 bases). Germline CDR1 is MNHNY and CDR2 is SVGAGI (reference sequence). The CDR3 is 13 amino acids. V lost 0 bases and J lost 12, with 12 bases in between. CDR3 sequence: CASSYSLNSGQFF. CDR3 in DNA: TGTGCCAGCAGTTACTCTTTGAATAGCGGGCAGTTCTTC.

On this clone: A junction boundary mismatches the germline segment, possibly from a read error. The chain has TRBV6-5 and TRBJ2-7; 9 bases line up with TRBD1. CDR1 and CDR2 (germline): MNHEY, SVGAGI. The CDR3 has 14 residues. The CDR3 here is CASRYLGQGYEQYF. DNA for the CDR3: TGTGCCAGCAGATACTTGGGACAGGGCTACGAGCAGTACTTC.

V gene TRBV9 combines with J gene TRBJ2-1; TRBD1 agrees at 8 bases. The length of the CDR3 is 15 residues. Losses at the gene ends were 4 bases for V and 2 bases for J; bases not matched to a gene: 5. CDR1 SGDLS and CDR2 YYNGEE come from the germline V gene. The DNA of the CDR3 is TGTGCCAGCAGCCCGGGACAGGCTACCTACAATGAGCAGTTCTTC. Translation gives CASSPGQATYNEQFF.

The genes are TRBV28 and TRBJ2-7; the D gene is possibly TRBD1 (6 bases). Germline assignment: CDR1 MDHEN and CDR2 SYDVKM. The CDR3 length is 14 residues. The V gene lost 6 bases and the J gene lost 5 bases, with 17 bases spanning the gap. CDR3 region: CASRSTGEWHEQYF. In DNA, the CDR3 is TGTGCCAGCAGATCGACAGGAGAATGGCACGAGCAGTACTTC. The full variable domain, rest sourced from reference TRBV28 and TRBJ2-7, is DVKVTQSSRYLVKRTGEKVFLECVQDMDHENMFWYRQDPGLGLRLIYFSYDVKMKEKGDIPEGYSVSREKKERFSLILESASTNQTSMYLCASRSTGEWHEQYFGPGTRLTVT.

This chain connects TRBV5-1 to TRBJ2-6; 7 nucleotides line up with TRBD1. Trimming removed 2 bases from V and 0 bases from J; junction bases left unmatched: 5. The germline CDR1 and CDR2 sequences are SGHRS and YFSETQ. This CDR3 has 17 residues. CDR3: CASSFGQGVSGANVLTF. DNA of the CDR3: TGCGCCAGCAGCTTCGGGCAGGGGGTCTCTGGGGCCAACGTCCTGACTTTC.

The J gene is TRBJ1-1, the V gene TRBV19; D is unclear. Trimming took 7 bases from V and 7 from J, leaving 13 bases between them. The CDR3 totals 12 residues. Germline CDR1 is LNHDA and CDR2 is SQIVND (reference sequence). The CDR3 spells CASNWGIGEAFF. CDR3 DNA sequence: TGTGCCAGTAATTGGGGTATCGGTGAAGCTTTCTTT. The whole variable domain, remainder taken from reference TRBV19 and TRBJ1-1, is DGGITQSPKYLFRKEGQNVTLSCEQNLNHDAMYWYRQDPGQGLRLIYYSQIVNDFQKGDIAEGYSVSREKKESFPLTVTSAQKNPTAFYLCASNWGIGEAFFGQGTRLTVV.

The J gene is TRBJ2-1, the V gene TRBV2; 7 bases match TRBD2. V lost 6 bases to trimming and J lost 3 bases; unmatched junction nucleotides: 11. The CDR3 spans 16 residues. The V gene's germline CDR1 is SNHLY and CDR2 FYNNEI. The CDR3 coding sequence is TGTGCCAGCAGCCAAGAGCCTAGCGGAGGCTACAATGAGCAGTTCTTC. Protein product: CASSQEPSGGYNEQFF.

The J gene is TRBJ1-2, the V gene TRBV29-1, with D tentatively TRBD1 (6 bases). Trimming pared 7 bases from V and 6 bases from J, leaving 30 bases between. The germline V gene encodes CDR1 SQVTM and CDR2 ANQGSEA. The length of the CDR3 is 17 residues. CDR3 coding DNA: TGCAGCGCCTCCGGTGGGGGCAGGGGACGGTTTCGGGATGGCTACACCTTC. It is translated as CSASGGGRGRFRDGYTF.

This clone came up once. The V gene is TRBV25-1, the J gene TRBJ1-5; D ambiguous. This CDR3 spans 12 amino acids. V lost 8 bases, J lost 0 bases, and 5 bases lay in between. Germline CDR1 is MGHDK and CDR2 is SYGVNS. CDR3 DNA: TGTGCCAGCTCATATAGCAATCAGCCCCAGCATTTT. Amino acid sequence: CASSYSNQPQHF.

In this sample, this clone turned up once. V is TRBV19 and J is TRBJ2-2, with 11 positions matching TRBD1. Germline V gene data show CDR1 as LNHDA and CDR2 as SQIVND (reference sequence). V lost 5 bases, J lost 5 bases, and 7 bases stayed unmatched. The CDR3 is 16 amino acids. The CDR3 DNA sequence: TGTGCCAGTAGTCTAACCCGGGACAGGGGGACCGGGGAGCTGTTTTTT. Its protein is CASSLTRDRGTGELFF.